These T cell receptor beta chains were read from a single sample in a study of T cell changes during pregnancy in multiple sclerosis. Sequenced by immunoSEQ multiplex PCR; TCRdb stores in-frame clones only, minus some. The data contain tens of thousands of clones, 90% to 95% of them seen just once; the ten biggest clones take up around 1.6%. This material consisted of peripheral blood, taken in the first trimester of pregnancy. Source of these receptors: a female donor in good health, enrolled as a control in a pregnancy study. CDR3s include the opening cysteine and the closing phenylalanine or tryptophan. A D gene is named only where the DNA matches it firmly. Expanded clones get a size class; other rows say once, few or many, or leave the size out.

j_call | clone_size | cdr3_length | d_call | v_call | cdr3_aa | cdr3_nt
TRBJ2-7 | . | 15 | TRBD1 | TRBV28 | CASSFSDRGTYEQYF | TGTGCCAGCAGTTTTTCGGACAGGGGGACCTACGAGCAGTACTTC
TRBJ2-2 | once | 15 | . | TRBV10-3 | CAISDLGPGSGELFF | TGTGCCATCAGTGACCTGGGGCCCGGAAGCGGGGAGCTGTTTTTT
TRBJ2-2 | . | 16 | TRBD2 | TRBV5-1 | CASRPGVAGVTGELFF | TGCGCCAGCAGGCCCGGTGTGGCGGGGGTGACCGGGGAGCTGTTTTTT
TRBJ1-5 | . | 13 | . | TRBV27 | CASSFTGVQPQHF | TGTGCCAGCAGTTTTACGGGGGTTCAGCCCCAGCATTTT
TRBJ2-7 | . | 12 | . | TRBV10-3 | CAISEARAEQYF | TGTGCCATCAGTGAGGCCAGGGCCGAGCAGTACTTC
TRBJ1-1 | . | 15 | . | TRBV21-1 | CASSKEGEPNTEAFF | TGTGCCAGCAGCAAAGAAGGGGAACCGAACACTGAAGCTTTCTTT
TRBJ1-5 | . | 14 | . | TRBV28 | CASSDDISNQPQHF | TGTGCCAGCAGTGATGACATTAGCAATCAGCCCCAGCATTTT
TRBJ1-4 | . | 15 | TRBD1 | TRBV27 | CASSLGRGRHEKLFF | TGTGCCAGCAGTTTGGGCAGGGGGCGACACGAAAAACTGTTTTTT
TRBJ2-3 | . | 13 | . | TRBV27 | CASSGASTDTQYF | TGTGCCAGCAGTGGAGCTAGCACAGATACGCAGTATTTT
TRBJ2-6 | . | 16 | . | TRBV27 | CASSPPTGAGANVLTF | TGTGCCAGCAGCCCCCCGACCGGGGCTGGGGCCAACGTCCTGACTTTC
TRBJ2-3 | . | 16 | TRBD1 | TRBV6-6 | CASSYLRTGGTDTQYF | TGTGCCAGCAGTTACCTCCGGACAGGGGGCACAGATACGCAGTATTTT
TRBJ2-3 | . | 16 | . | TRBV5-1 | CASSLDPGVTTDTQYF | TGCGCCAGCAGCTTGGATCCAGGGGTGACCACAGATACGCAGTATTTT
TRBJ2-7 | . | 16 | . | TRBV7-9 | CASSPGATQRSYEQYF | TGTGCCAGCAGTCCAGGGGCGACTCAACGCTCCTACGAGCAGTACTTC
TRBJ2-7 | . | 13 | TRBD1 | TRBV2 | CASSGGQINEQYF | TGTGCCAGCAGTGGGGGACAGATCAACGAGCAGTACTTC
TRBJ2-2 | . | 18 | TRBD2 | TRBV18 | CASSPPIGVSGGTGELFF | TGTGCCAGCTCACCACCGATTGGTGTCTCGGGGGGCACCGGGGAGCTGTTTTTT
TRBJ2-3 | . | 18 | TRBD1 | TRBV25-1 | CASSESPGTGVSSDTQYF | TGTGCCAGCAGTGAATCTCCAGGGACAGGGGTCTCATCAGATACGCAGTATTTT
TRBJ1-5 | few | 14 | TRBD1 | TRBV4-1 | CASSPTGVSQPQHF | TGCGCCAGCAGCCCGACAGGGGTCAGCCAGCCCCAGCATTTT